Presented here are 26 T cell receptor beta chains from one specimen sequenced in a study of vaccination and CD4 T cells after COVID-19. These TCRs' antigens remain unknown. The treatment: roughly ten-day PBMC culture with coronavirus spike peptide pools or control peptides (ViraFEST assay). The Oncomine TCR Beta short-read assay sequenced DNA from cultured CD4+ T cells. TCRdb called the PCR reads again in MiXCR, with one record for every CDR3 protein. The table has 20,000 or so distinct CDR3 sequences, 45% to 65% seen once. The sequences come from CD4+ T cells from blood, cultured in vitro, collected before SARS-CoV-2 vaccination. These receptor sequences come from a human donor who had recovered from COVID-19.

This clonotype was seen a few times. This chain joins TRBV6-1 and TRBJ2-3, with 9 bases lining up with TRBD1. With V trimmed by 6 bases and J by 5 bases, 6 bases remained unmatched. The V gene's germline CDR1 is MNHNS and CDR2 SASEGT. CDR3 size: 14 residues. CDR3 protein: CASSGTGLEDTQYF. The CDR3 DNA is TGTGCCAGCAGCGGGACAGGGTTGGAAGATACGCAGTATTTT.

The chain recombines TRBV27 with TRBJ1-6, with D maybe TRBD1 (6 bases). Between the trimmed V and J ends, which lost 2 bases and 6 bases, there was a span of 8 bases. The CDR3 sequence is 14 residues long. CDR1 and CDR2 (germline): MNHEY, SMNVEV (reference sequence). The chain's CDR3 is CASSLRTANSPLHF. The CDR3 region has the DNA TGTGCCAGCAGTTTACGGACAGCTAATTCACCCCTCCACTTT.

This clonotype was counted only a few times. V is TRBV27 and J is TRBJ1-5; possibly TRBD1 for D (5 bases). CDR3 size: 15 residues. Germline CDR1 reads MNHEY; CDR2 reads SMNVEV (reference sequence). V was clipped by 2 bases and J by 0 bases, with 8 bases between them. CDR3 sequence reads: CASSLEGYSNQPQHF. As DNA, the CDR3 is TGTGCCAGCAGTTTAGAGGGGTATAGCAATCAGCCCCAGCATTTT.

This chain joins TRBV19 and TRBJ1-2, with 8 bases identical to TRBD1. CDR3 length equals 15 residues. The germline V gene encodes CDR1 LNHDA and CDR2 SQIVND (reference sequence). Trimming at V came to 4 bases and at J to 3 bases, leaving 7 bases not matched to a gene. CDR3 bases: TGTGCCAGTAGTAACCCAGGGGGCAGAGACTATGGCTACACCTTC. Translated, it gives CASSNPGGRDYGYTF.

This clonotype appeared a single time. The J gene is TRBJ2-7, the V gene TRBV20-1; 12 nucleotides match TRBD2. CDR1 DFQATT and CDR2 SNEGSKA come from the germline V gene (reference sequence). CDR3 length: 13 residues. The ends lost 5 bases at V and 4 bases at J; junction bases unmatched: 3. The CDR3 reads CSAATSGSYEQYF. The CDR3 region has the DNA TGCAGTGCTGCGACTAGCGGGAGTTACGAGCAGTACTTC.

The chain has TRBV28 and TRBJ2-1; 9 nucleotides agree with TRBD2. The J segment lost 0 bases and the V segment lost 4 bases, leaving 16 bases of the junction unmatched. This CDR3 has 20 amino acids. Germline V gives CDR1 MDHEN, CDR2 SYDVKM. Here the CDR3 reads CASSSLVGLAGLGSYNEQFF. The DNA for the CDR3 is TGTGCCAGCAGTTCTTTGGTTGGGCTAGCGGGACTTGGCTCCTACAATGAGCAGTTCTTC.

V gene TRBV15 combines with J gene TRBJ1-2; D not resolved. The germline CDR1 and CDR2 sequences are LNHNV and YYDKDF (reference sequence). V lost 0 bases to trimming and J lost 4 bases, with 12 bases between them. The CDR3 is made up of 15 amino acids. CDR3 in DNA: TGTGCCACCAGCAGAGATTTGGGTGAGGGCTATGGCTACACCTTC. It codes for CATSRDLGEGYGYTF.

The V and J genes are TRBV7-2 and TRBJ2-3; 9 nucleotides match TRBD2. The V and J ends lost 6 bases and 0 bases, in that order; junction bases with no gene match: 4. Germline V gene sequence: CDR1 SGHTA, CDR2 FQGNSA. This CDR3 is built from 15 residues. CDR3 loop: CASRSSGTSTDTQYF. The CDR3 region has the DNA TGTGCCAGCAGATCTAGCGGGACTAGCACAGATACGCAGTATTTT.

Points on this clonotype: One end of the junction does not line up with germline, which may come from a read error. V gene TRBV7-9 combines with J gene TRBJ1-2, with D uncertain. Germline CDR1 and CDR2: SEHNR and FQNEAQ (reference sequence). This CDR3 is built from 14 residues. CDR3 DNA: TGTGTCAGCAGCTCCGGGTCGGGTTACTATGGCTACACCTTC. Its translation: CVSSSGSGYYGYTF.

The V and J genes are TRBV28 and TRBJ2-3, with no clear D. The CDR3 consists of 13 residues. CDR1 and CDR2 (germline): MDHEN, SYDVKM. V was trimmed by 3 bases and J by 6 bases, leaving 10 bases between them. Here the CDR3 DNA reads TGTGCCAGCAGTTTGTCCAGCTCGGATACGCAGTATTTT. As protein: CASSLSSSDTQYF.

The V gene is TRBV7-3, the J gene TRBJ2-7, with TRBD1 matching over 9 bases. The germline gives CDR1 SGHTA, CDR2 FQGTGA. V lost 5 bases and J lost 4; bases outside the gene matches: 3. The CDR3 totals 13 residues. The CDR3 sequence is CASSPDRGYEQYF. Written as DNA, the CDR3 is TGTGCCAGCAGCCCGGACAGGGGATACGAGCAGTACTTC. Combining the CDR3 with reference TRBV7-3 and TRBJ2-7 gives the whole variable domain GAGVSQTPSNKVTEKGKYVELRCDPISGHTALYWYRQSLGQGPEFLIYFQGTGAADDSGLPNDRFFAVRPEGSVSTLKIQRTERGDSAVYLCASSPDRGYEQYFGPGTRLTVT.

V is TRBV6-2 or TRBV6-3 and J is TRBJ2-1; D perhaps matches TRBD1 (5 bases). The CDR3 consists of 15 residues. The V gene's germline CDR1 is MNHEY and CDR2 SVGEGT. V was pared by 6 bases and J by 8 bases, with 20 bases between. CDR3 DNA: TGTGCCAGCAGACCCGATCCCAGTTTCAGGGATGAGCAGTTCTTC. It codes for CASRPDPSFRDEQFF.

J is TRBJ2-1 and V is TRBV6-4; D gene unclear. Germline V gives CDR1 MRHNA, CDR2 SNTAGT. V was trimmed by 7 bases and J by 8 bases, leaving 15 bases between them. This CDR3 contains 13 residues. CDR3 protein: CASTPHRADEQFF. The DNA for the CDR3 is TGTGCCAGCACCCCGCATCGGGCCGATGAGCAGTTCTTC.

CDR3 in DNA: TGTGCCAGCAGCGGACAGGCCTACAATGAGCAGTTCTTC. This encodes CASSGQAYNEQFF. This sequence joins TRBV12-3 or TRBV12-4 and TRBJ2-1, with TRBD1 matching 7 bases. V was clipped by 6 bases and J by 2 bases; unmatched bases: 1. This CDR3 spans 13 amino acids.

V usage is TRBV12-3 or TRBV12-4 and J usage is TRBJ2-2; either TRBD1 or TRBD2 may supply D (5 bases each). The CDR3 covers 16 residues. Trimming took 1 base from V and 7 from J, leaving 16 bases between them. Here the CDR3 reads CASSLGTGGALGELFF. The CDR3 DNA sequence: TGTGCCAGCAGTTTAGGAACTGGGGGAGCTCTCGGGGAGCTGTTTTTT.

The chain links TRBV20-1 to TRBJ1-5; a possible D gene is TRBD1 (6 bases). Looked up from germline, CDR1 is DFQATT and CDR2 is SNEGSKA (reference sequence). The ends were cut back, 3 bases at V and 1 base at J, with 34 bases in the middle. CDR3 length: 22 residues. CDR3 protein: CSASRPTAYRVGVFWSNQPQHF. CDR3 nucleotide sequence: TGCAGTGCTAGTCGCCCTACTGCATACAGGGTGGGGGTATTTTGGAGCAATCAGCCCCAGCATTTT.

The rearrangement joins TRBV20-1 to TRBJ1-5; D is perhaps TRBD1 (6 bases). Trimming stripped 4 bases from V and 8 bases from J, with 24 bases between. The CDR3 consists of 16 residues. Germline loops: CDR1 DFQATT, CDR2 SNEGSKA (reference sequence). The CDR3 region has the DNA TGCAGTGCTACCCCCGGGGGCACAACCGGCGTGGAGCCCCAGCATTTT. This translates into CSATPGGTTGVEPQHF.

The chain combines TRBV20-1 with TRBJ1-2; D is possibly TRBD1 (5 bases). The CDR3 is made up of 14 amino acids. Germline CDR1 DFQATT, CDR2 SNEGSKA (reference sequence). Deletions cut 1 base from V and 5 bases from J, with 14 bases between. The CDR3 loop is CSARVRQGAYGYTF. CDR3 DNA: TGCAGTGCTAGAGTCCGTCAGGGAGCTTATGGCTACACCTTC.

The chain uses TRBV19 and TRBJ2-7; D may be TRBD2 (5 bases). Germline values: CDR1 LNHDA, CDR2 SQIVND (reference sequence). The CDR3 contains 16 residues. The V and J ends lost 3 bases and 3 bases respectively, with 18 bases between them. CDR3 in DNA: TGTGCCAGTAGTATCGTAAGGACTCAAGCCATCTACGAGCAGTACTTC. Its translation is CASSIVRTQAIYEQYF.

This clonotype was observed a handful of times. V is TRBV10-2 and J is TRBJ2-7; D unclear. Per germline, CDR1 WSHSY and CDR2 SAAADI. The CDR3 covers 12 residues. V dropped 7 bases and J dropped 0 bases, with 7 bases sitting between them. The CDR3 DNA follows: TGCGCCAGCAAGTCCGGCTCCTACGAGCAGTACTTC. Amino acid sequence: CASKSGSYEQYF.

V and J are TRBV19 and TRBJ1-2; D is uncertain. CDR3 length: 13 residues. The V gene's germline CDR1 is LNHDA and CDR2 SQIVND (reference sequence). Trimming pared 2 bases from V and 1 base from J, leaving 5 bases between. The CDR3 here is CASSIRSNYGYTF. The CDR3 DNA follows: TGTGCCAGTAGTATACGCAGTAACTATGGCTACACCTTC.

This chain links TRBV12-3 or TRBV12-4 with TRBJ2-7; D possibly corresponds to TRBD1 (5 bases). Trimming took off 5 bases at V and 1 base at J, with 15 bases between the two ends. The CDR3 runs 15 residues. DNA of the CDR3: TGTGCCAGCAGTAGTCGTTGGTCAGGGTCCTACGAGCAGTACTTC. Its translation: CASSSRWSGSYEQYF.

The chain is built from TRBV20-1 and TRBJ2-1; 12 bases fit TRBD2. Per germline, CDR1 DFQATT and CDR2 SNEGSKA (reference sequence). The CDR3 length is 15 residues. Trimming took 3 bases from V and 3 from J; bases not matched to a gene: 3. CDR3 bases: TGCAGTGCTAGGAAGACTAGCGGGAGCTACAATGAGCAGTTCTTC. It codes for CSARKTSGSYNEQFF.

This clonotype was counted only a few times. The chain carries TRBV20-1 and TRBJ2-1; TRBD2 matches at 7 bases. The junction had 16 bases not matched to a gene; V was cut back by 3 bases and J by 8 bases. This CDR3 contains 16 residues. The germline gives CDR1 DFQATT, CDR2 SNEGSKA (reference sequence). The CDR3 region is CSARDTRAGRGYEQFF. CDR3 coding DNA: TGCAGTGCTAGGGACACCAGAGCGGGAAGGGGCTATGAGCAGTTCTTC.

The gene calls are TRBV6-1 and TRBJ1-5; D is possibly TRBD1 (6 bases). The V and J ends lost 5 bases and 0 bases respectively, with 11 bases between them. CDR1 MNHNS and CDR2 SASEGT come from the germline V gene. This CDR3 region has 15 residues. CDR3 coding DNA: TGTGCCAGCAGTCGGAACAGGGCTAGCAATCAGCCCCAGCATTTT. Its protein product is CASSRNRASNQPQHF.

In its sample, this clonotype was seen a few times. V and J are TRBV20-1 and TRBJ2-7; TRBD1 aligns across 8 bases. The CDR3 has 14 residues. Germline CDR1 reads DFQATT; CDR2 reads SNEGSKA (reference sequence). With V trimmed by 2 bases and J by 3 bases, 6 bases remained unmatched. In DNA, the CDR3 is TGCAGTGCTAGAAAGGGACAGGTCGGCTACGAGCAGTACTTC. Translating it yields CSARKGQVGYEQYF.